What follows are 15 T cell receptor beta chains derived from one specimen sequenced in a study of blood T cell repertoires in COVID-19. TCRdb's table, derived via immunoSEQ multiplex PCR, lists solely in-frame clones and lacks some. The sample has 250,000 to 300,000 clones, 90% seen once. The sequenced sample was peripheral blood. The receptors originated from a woman aged 45 to 65 with COVID-19, enrolled during active disease.

V and J are TRBV9 and TRBJ2-1; 12 bases align to TRBD2. Unmatched junction bases numbered 3, after V lost 4 bases and J lost 4 bases. Germline V gives CDR1 SGDLS, CDR2 YYNGEE. CDR3 size: 15 residues. The CDR3 nucleotides are TGTGCCAGCAGCCTCCTAGCGGGAGGGTACAATGAGCAGTTCTTC. Translating gives CASSLLAGGYNEQFF.

This sequence joins TRBV24-1 and TRBJ2-2, with 12 bases that match TRBD2. This CDR3 region has 19 residues. The trim removed 5 bases at V and 0 bases at J, leaving 9 bases unmatched. CDR1 is KGHDR and CDR2 is SFDVKD in the germline V gene. The CDR3 region has the DNA TGTGCCACCAGTGCAAGGAAGGGGACTAGCGGGCCGAACACCGGGGAGCTGTTTTTT. Its protein product is CATSARKGTSGPNTGELFF.

The chain combines TRBV7-8 with TRBJ2-7; 8 nucleotides line up with TRBD1. The CDR3 runs to 15 residues. V gave up 0 bases and J gave up 4 bases; unmatched junction bases: 5. Germline V lookup: CDR1 SGHVS, CDR2 FQNEAQ. The chain's CDR3 is CASSLAGTGGYEQYF. CDR3 DNA sequence: TGTGCCAGCAGCTTAGCAGGGACAGGAGGTTACGAGCAGTACTTC.

CDR3 loop: CASSWQGAGADTQYF. The CDR3 nucleotides are TGCGCCAGCAGCTGGCAGGGGGCAGGAGCTGATACGCAGTATTTT. V gene TRBV5-1 combines with J gene TRBJ2-3; TRBD1 agrees at 8 bases. Trimming at V came to 3 bases and at J to 6 bases, leaving 9 bases not matched to a gene. The CDR3 length is 15 residues. CDR1 and CDR2 from the germline V gene are SGHRS and YFSETQ.

V gene TRBV14 combines with J gene TRBJ1-2; 7 bases fit TRBD1. CDR1 and CDR2 from the germline V gene are SGHDN and FVKESK. V gave up 4 bases and J gave up 5 bases; unmatched junction bases: 4. The CDR3 sequence is 13 residues long. This CDR3 reads CASSPGQSYGYTF. The CDR3 nucleotides read TGTGCCAGCAGCCCGGGACAGTCTTATGGCTACACCTTC.

The chain employs TRBV5-1 and TRBJ1-2, with D hard to call. The CDR3 runs to 16 residues. V lost 3 bases and J 5 bases, leaving 20 bases between the germline ends. Looked up from germline, CDR1 is SGHRS and CDR2 is YFSETQ. CDR3: CASSYASSGFQYGYTF. CDR3 bases: TGCGCCAGCAGCTACGCTTCATCGGGGTTTCAATATGGCTACACCTTC. Variable domain in full (rest from reference TRBV5-1 and TRBJ1-2): KAGVTQTPRYLIKTRGQQVTLSCSPISGHRSVSWYQQTPGQGLQFLFEYFSETQRNKGNFPGRFSGRQFSNSRSEMNVSTLELGDSALYLCASSYASSGFQYGYTFGSGTRLTVV.

The chain carries TRBV6-2 or TRBV6-3 and TRBJ1-2; D not resolved. The CDR3 loop spans 13 amino acids. V lost 0 bases and J lost 8, with 10 bases in between. In germline, CDR1 is MNHEY, CDR2 SVGEGT. CDR3 nucleotide sequence: TGTGCCAGCAGTTACTCACACAGAGACGGCTACACCTTC. It yields the protein CASSYSHRDGYTF.

The chain uses TRBV11-2 and TRBJ2-5; 7 bases are a match to TRBD2. Per germline, CDR1 SGHAT and CDR2 FQNNGV. The V gene end was trimmed by 0 bases and the J gene end by 5 bases; junction bases not matched to a gene: 6. This CDR3 is 15 amino acids long. CDR3 DNA sequence: TGTGCCAGCAGCTTAGAAGGACTAGAGTTGGAGACCCAGTACTTC. Protein sequence: CASSLEGLELETQYF.

The chain couples TRBV19 to TRBJ1-1, with TRBD1 as a possible D gene (6 bases). From germline, CDR1 is LNHDA and CDR2 SQIVND (reference sequence). The CDR3 totals 13 residues. V lost 7 bases, J lost 5 bases, and 14 bases lay in between. The CDR3 protein is CASNGGPGTEAFF. The CDR3 coding sequence is TGTGCCAGTAACGGGGGGCCGGGTACTGAAGCTTTCTTT. Drawing the rest from reference TRBV19 and TRBJ1-1, the complete variable domain is DGGITQSPKYLFRKEGQNVTLSCEQNLNHDAMYWYRQDPGQGLRLIYYSQIVNDFQKGDIAEGYSVSREKKESFPLTVTSAQKNPTAFYLCASNGGPGTEAFFGQGTRLTVV.

This chain joins TRBV6-5 and TRBJ2-7; 8 nucleotides line up with TRBD1. There are 16 residues in the CDR3. V lost 2 bases and J lost 4; bases outside the gene matches: 10. Germline CDR1 MNHEY, CDR2 SVGAGI. The CDR3 loop reads CASSYPHRTGIYEQYF. The CDR3 DNA reads TGTGCCAGCAGTTACCCCCACCGGACAGGGATATACGAGCAGTACTTC.

V gene TRBV24-1 combines with J gene TRBJ2-2; 7 bases fit TRBD1. The CDR3 length is 14 residues. Trimming took 0 bases from V and 6 from J; bases not matched to a gene: 0. In germline, CDR1 is KGHDR, CDR2 SFDVKD. The CDR3 coding sequence is TGTGCCACCAGTGATTTGACAGGGGCCGGGGAGCTGTTTTTT. Protein: CATSDLTGAGELFF.

This clone was observed a single time. J is TRBJ1-2 and V is TRBV6-5; 8 nucleotides agree with TRBD1. Germline values: CDR1 MNHEY, CDR2 SVGAGI. J lost 8 bases, V lost 1 base, and 6 bases had no gene match. The CDR3 runs to 14 residues. The CDR3 protein is CASSYFQGARGYTF. CDR3 DNA sequence: TGTGCCAGCAGTTACTTTCAGGGGGCGCGGGGCTACACCTTC.

The V call is TRBV6-5, the J call TRBJ2-7; D might be TRBD2 (5 bases). With 5 bases removed from V and 0 bases from J, the gap between germline ends came to 14 bases. The CDR3 runs 15 residues. CDR1 and CDR2 (germline): MNHEY, SVGAGI. The CDR3 sequence: CASSRTSRSSYEQYF. The CDR3 coding sequence is TGTGCCAGCAGTCGGACTTCTCGGAGCTCCTACGAGCAGTACTTC.

V usage is TRBV19 and J usage is TRBJ2-7, with 7 bases lining up with TRBD1. The CDR3 is 14 residues long. V dropped 2 bases and J dropped 3; count of bases not matched to a gene: 4. Germline CDR1 reads LNHDA; CDR2 reads SQIVND (reference sequence). CDR3 in DNA: TGTGCCAGTAGTATATACAGGGGTGGCTACGAGCAGTACTTC. It encodes CASSIYRGGYEQYF.

The CDR3 is CASRLPGQGATYGYTF. CDR3 DNA sequence: TGTGCAAGTCGCTTACCGGGACAGGGGGCGACCTATGGCTACACCTTC. The chain couples TRBV12-2 to TRBJ1-2; TRBD1, as called in the table, went unchecked against the DNA. TRBV12-2 is given as a pseudogene. This CDR3 is built from 16 residues.